This T cell receptor beta chain was documented in a study of blood T cell repertoires in COVID-19. CDR1 is LGHNA, CDR2 YSLEER, per germline. Deletions cut 0 bases from V and 7 bases from J, with 13 bases between. The CDR3 runs to 15 residues. TCRdb keeps only in-frame clones here, not all; method: immunoSEQ multiplex PCR. The data show just over 150,000 clones, roughly nine tenths seen once. Material for sequencing was peripheral blood. The sequence came from a woman in her 70s with acute or convalescent COVID-19. This chain joins TRBV4-3 and TRBJ1-5, with D perhaps matching TRBD1 (6 bases). CDR3 sequence reads: CASSQEGAGEQPQHF. In DNA, the CDR3 is TGCGCCAGCAGCCAAGAAGGGGCAGGGGAACAGCCCCAGCATTTT.